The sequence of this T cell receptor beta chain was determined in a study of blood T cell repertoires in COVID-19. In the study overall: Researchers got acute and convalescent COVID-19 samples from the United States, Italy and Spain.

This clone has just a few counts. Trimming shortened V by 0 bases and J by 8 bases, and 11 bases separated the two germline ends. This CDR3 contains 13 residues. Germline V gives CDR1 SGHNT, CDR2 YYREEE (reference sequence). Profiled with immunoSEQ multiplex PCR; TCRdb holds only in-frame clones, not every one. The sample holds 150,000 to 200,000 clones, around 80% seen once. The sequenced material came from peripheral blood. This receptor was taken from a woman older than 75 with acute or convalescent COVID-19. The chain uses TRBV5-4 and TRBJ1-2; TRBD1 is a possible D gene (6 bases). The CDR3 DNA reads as TGTGCCAGCAGCTTGGAGGCAGGGGAAGGCTACACCTTC. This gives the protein CASSLEAGEGYTF.